The T cell receptor beta chain under discussion was sequenced for a study of shared clonotypes between healthy human individuals. Study as a whole: Two women and a few men aged 18 to 49 served as donors.

V lost 0 bases and J lost 7; bases outside the gene matches: 19. This CDR3 region has 19 residues. CDR1 is LGHNA and CDR2 is YSLEER in the germline V gene. As regards this clone: Its target is unknown.

Findings of the study overall: Clonotype sharing across several donors was observed for about 5.5% of naive CD4 clonotypes.

In the authors' workflow: In the immunoSEQ data, sequences were junction-only and lacked quality scores, so filtering differed. Some clones are missing from TCRdb's copy, which holds only in-frame ones; the method was immunoSEQ multiplex PCR. V and J calls and clone size follow that table, whereas D and trimming were derived from the DNA. Of about 1.1 million clones in the sample, 70% to 80% were seen once. From CD4+ cells came CD45RA+ naive and CD45RA-negative memory subsets. The receptor's source is a man aged 18 to 29 in good health. Some clones in this sample may be carry-over from other donors' samples. The chain combines TRBV4-3 with TRBJ1-2; 8 nucleotides line up with TRBD1. Sequencing input: memory CD4+ T cells from PBMCs. Documented subset: CD45RA-negative fraction. In DNA form, the CDR3 reads TGCGCCAGCAGCCAAGATTATCCCCTACTCCGGACAGGGTGGGCTGGCTACACCTTC. Translated: CASSQDYPLLRTGWAGYTF.